This TCR beta chain was sequenced in a study of CD8+ T cells in alopecia areata. The CDR3 loop spans 13 amino acids. The germline V and J ends were trimmed by 4 bases and 6 bases, with 12 bases remaining between them. TCR sequencing used cDNA made by reverse transcription of extracted RNA. The assay was immunoSEQ multiplex PCR, and TCRdb's table has in-frame clones only and misses some. The sample holds 4,000 to 5,000 clones, 85% to 95% seen once. Noted treatment: oral pan-JAK inhibitor, 5-10 mg twice daily. Samples from alopecia areata patients were lesional scalp punch biopsies and peripheral blood.

V usage is TRBV23-1 and J usage is TRBJ1-2; D call uncertain. TRBV23-1 is an ORF, and what it does is uncertain. This receptor was identified in a human donor with alopecia areata. This material consisted of skin, taken at week 4, from a patient treated with tofacitinib. CDR3 in amino acids: CASSPIAVDGYTF. CDR3 coding DNA: TGCGCCAGCAGTCCAATCGCGGTGGATGGCTACACCTTC.